This T cell receptor (beta chain) is drawn from a study of blood T cell repertoires in COVID-19. Study information: The study drew acute and convalescent COVID-19 samples from the United States, Italy and Spain.

The CDR3 runs to 13 residues. V lost 7 bases and J lost 4, with 8 bases in between. CDR1 LNHDA and CDR2 SQIVND come from the germline V gene (reference sequence). A Seattle source enrolled patients during active infection and followed them longitudinally. In the original processing: Cell counts per sample came from amplifying reference gene primers. Assay: immunoSEQ multiplex PCR; the TCRdb copy retains only in-frame clones and omits some. The V and J calls and clone size are taken from that table; D and trimming were inferred from the DNA. The table has about 440,000 clones, approximately 90% seen once.

This chain uses TRBV19 with TRBJ1-6, with TRBD1 as a possible D gene (5 bases). The receptor was derived from a woman aged 45-59 years with COVID-19, enrolled during active disease. Source material: peripheral blood. The CDR3 loop reads CASMTAYNSPLHF. In DNA, the CDR3 is TGTGCCAGTATGACAGCATATAATTCACCCCTCCACTTT.